This T cell receptor beta chain was observed in a study of cytomegalovirus exposure and HLA in healthy donors. Study context: From donors who were HLA-typed, an early data release held 70 million to 90 million unique TCRs. Overall study results and limits: Reported performance of the classifier showed diagnosis of cytomegalovirus status with high specificity and sensitivity. Most TCR beta V segments were productive about 90% or about 30% of the time in an earlier analysis.

The CDR3 spans 13 residues. Germline V CDR1 and CDR2: MNHEY, SMNVEV (reference sequence). Trimming took 8 bases from V and 2 from J, leaving 10 bases between them. In the case of this clone: Its antigen is undetermined.

PCR used 60 Vbeta primers and 13 Jbeta primers. Using immunoSEQ multiplex PCR, the repertoire was profiled, and TCRdb retains in-frame clones only, with some absent. The data show more than 85,000 clones, about 73% seen once. What was sequenced was PBMCs. The receptor comes from a woman aged 45-59 years in good health and CMV-seropositive. V is TRBV27 and J is TRBJ2-1; TRBD1 might be the D (5 bases). CDR3: CASRTGTYNEQFF. DNA for the CDR3: TGTGCCAGCCGAACAGGTACCTACAATGAGCAGTTCTTC.